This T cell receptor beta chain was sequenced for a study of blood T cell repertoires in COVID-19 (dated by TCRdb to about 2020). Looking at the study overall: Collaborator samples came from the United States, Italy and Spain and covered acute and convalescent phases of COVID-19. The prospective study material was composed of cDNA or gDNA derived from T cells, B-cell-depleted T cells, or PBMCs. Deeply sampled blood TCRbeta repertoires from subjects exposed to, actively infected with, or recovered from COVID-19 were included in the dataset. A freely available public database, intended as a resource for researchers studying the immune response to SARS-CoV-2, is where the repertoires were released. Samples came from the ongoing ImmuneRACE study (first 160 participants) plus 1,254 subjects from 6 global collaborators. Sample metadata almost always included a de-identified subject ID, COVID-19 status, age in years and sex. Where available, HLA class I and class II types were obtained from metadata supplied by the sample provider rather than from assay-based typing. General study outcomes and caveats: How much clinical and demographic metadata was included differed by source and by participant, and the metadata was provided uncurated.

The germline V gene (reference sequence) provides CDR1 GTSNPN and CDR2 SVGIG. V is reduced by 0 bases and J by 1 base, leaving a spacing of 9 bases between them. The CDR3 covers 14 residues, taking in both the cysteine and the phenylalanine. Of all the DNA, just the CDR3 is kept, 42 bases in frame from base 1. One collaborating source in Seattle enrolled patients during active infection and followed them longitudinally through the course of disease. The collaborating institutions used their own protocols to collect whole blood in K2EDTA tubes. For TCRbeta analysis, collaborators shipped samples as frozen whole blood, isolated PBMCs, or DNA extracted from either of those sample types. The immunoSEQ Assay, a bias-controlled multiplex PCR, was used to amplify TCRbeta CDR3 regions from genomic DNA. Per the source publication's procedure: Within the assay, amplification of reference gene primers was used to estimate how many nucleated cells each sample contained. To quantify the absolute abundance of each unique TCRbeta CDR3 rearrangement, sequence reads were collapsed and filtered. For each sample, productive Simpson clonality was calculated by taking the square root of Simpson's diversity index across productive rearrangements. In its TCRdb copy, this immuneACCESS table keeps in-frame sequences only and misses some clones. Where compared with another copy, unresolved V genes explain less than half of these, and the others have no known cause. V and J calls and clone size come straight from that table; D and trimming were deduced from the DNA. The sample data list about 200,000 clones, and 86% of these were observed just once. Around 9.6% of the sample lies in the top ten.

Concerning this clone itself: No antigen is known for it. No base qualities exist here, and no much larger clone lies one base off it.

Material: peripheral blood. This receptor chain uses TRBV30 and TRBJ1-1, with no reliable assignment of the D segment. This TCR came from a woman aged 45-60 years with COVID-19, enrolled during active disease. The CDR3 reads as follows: CAWSVTLENTEAFF. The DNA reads TGTGCCTGGAGTGTGACTCTCGAGAACACTGAAGCTTTCTTT.